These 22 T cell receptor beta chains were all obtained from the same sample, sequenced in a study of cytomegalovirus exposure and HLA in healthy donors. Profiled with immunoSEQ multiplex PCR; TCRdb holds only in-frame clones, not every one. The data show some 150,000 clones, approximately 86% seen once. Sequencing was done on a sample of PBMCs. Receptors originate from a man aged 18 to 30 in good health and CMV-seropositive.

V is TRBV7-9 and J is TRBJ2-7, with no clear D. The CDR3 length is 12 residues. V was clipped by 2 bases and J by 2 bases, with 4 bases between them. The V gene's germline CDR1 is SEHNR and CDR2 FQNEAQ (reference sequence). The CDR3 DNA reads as TGTGCCAGCAGCTTAAGCACCTACGAGCAGTACTTC. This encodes CASSLSTYEQYF.

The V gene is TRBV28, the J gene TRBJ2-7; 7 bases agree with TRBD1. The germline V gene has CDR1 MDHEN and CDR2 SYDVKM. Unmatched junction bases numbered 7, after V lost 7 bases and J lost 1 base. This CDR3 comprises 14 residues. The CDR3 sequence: CASTQPGQSYEQYF. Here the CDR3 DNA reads TGTGCCAGCACCCAACCGGGACAGTCCTACGAGCAGTACTTC.

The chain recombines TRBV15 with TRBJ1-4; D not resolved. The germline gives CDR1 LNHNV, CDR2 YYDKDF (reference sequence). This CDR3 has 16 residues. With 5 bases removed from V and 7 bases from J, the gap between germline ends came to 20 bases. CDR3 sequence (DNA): TGTGCCACCAGCTCCCCGGCAGGTATCGTGAGTGAAAAACTGTTTTTT. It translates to CATSSPAGIVSEKLFF. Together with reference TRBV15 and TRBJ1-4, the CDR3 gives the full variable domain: DAMVIQNPRYQVTQFGKPVTLSCSQTLNHNVMYWYQQKSSQAPKLLFHYYDKDFNNEADTPDNFQSRRPNTSFCFLDIRSPGLGDTAMYLCATSSPAGIVSEKLFFGSGTQLSVL.

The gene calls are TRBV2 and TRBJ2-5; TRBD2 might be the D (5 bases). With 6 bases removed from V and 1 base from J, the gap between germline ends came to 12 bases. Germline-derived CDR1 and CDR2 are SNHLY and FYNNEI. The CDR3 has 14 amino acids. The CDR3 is CASSFGLFQETQYF. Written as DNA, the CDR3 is TGTGCCAGCAGCTTCGGACTGTTCCAAGAGACCCAGTACTTC.

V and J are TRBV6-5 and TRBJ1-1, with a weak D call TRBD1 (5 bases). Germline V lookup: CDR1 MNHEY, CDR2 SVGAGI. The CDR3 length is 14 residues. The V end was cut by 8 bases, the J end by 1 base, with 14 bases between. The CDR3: CASGARGGNTEAFF. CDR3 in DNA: TGTGCCAGCGGGGCGAGAGGTGGGAACACTGAAGCTTTCTTT.

CDR3 amino acids: CASSEGGGADGYTF. Here the CDR3 DNA reads TGTGCCAGCAGCGAGGGAGGGGGAGCGGATGGCTACACCTTC. The J gene is TRBJ1-2, the V gene TRBV9, with a possible D match to TRBD1 (6 bases). Germline V gene data show CDR1 as SGDLS and CDR2 as YYNGEE. The CDR3 runs to 14 residues. Trimming took off 3 bases at V and 6 bases at J, with 15 bases between the two ends.

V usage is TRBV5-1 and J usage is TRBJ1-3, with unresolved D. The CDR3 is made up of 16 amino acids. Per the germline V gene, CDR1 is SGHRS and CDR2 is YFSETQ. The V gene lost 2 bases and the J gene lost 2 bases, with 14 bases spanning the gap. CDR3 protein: CASSLSEGKAGNTIYF. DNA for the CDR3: TGCGCCAGCAGCTTATCAGAGGGAAAGGCTGGAAACACCATATATTTT. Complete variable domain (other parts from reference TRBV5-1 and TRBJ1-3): KAGVTQTPRYLIKTRGQQVTLSCSPISGHRSVSWYQQTPGQGLQFLFEYFSETQRNKGNFPGRFSGRQFSNSRSEMNVSTLELGDSALYLCASSLSEGKAGNTIYFGEGSWLTVV.

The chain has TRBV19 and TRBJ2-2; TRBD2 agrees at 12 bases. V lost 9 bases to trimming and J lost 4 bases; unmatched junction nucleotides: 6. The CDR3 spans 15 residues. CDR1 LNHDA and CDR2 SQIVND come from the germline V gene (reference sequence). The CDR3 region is CASSGLAGITGELFF. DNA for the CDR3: TGTGCCAGCAGTGGACTAGCGGGGATCACCGGGGAGCTGTTTTTT.

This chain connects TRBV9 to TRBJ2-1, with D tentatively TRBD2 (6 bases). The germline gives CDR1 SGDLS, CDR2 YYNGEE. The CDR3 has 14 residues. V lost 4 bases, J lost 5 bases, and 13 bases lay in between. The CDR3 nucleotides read TGTGCCAGCAGCTCGCCGGGACTCGACAATGAGCAGTTCTTC. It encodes CASSSPGLDNEQFF.

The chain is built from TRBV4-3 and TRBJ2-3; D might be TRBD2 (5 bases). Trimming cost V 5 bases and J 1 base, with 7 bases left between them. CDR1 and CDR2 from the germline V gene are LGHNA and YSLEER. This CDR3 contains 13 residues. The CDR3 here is CASSGSGTDTQYF. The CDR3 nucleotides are TGCGCCAGCAGCGGGAGTGGCACAGATACGCAGTATTTT.

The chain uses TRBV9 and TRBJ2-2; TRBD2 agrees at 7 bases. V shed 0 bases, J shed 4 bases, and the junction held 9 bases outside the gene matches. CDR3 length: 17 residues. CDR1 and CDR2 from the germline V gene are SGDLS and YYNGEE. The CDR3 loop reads CASSVAGGRGGTGELFF. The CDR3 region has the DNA TGTGCCAGCAGCGTAGCTGGCGGGAGAGGAGGCACCGGGGAGCTGTTTTTT.

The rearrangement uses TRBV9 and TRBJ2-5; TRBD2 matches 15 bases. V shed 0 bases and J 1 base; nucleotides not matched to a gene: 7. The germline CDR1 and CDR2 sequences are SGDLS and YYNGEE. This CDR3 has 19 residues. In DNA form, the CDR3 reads TGTGCCAGCAGCGTAGCTCCGGGACTAGCGGGGGGCGCCCAAGAGACCCAGTACTTC. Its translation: CASSVAPGLAGGAQETQYF.

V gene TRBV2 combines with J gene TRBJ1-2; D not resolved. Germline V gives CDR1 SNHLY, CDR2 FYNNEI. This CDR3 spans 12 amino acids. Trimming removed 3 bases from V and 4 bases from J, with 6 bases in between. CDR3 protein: CASSEGSYGYTF. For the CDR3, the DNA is TGTGCCAGCAGTGAGGGGAGCTATGGCTACACCTTC.

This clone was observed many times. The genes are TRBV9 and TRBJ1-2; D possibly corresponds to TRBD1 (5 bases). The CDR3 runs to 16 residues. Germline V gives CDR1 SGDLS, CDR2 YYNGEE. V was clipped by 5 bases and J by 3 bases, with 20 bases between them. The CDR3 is CASRGTARDIDYGYTF. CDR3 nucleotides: TGTGCCAGCAGGGGGACTGCTCGAGATATTGACTATGGCTACACCTTC.

CDR3: CSVQVVPEAFF. CDR3 coding DNA: TGCAGCGTTCAGGTGGTCCCTGAAGCTTTCTTT. The chain couples TRBV29-1 to TRBJ1-1; D is ambiguous. The V gene's germline CDR1 is SQVTM and CDR2 ANQGSEA. This CDR3 contains 11 residues. Trimming removed 5 bases from V and 6 bases from J, with 10 bases in between.

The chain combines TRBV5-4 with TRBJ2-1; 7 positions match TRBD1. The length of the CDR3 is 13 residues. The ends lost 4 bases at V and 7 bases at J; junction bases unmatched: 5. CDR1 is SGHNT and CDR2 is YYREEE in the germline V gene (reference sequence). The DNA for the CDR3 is TGTGCCAGCAGCCGAGAACAGGGGAATGAGCAGTTCTTC. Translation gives CASSREQGNEQFF.

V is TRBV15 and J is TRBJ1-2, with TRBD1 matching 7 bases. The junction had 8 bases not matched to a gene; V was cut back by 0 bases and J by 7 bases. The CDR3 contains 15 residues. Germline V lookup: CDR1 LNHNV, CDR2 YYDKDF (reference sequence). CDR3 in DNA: TGTGCCACCAGCAGAGATGTAGGGGGCCTGGGTGGCTACACCTTC. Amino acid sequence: CATSRDVGGLGGYTF.

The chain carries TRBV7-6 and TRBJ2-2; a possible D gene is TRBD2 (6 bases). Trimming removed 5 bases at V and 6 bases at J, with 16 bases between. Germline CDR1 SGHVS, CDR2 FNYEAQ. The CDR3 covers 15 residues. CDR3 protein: CASSPGTGVAGELFF. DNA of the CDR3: TGTGCCAGCAGCCCAGGGACTGGGGTAGCCGGGGAGCTGTTTTTT. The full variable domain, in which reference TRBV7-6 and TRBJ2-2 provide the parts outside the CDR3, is GAGVSQSPRYKVTKRGQDVALRCDPISGHVSLYWYRQALGQGPEFLTYFNYEAQQDKSGLPNDRFSAERPEGSISTLTIQRTEQRDSAMYRCASSPGTGVAGELFFGEGSRLTVL.

In DNA, the CDR3 is TGCGCCAGCAGCCAACTTGGACTACCCGGGGAGACCCAGTACTTC. Translating gives CASSQLGLPGETQYF. The chain couples TRBV4-1 to TRBJ2-5; tentative D call: TRBD2 (6 bases). Germline V gene lookup returns CDR1 MGHRA and CDR2 YSYEKL. CDR3 size: 15 residues. The V gene lost 2 bases and the J gene lost 5 bases, with 15 bases spanning the gap.

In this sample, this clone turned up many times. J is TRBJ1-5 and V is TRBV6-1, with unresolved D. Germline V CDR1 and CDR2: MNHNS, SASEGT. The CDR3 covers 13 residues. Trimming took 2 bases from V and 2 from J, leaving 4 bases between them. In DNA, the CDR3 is TGTGCCAGCAGTGAAACGGGCAATCAGCCCCAGCATTTT. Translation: CASSETGNQPQHF.

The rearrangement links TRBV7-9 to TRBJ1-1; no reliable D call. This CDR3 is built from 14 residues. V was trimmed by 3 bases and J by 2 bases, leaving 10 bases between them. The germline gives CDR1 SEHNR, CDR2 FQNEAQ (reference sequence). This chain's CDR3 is CASSFVSTNTEAFF. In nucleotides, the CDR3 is TGTGCCAGCAGCTTTGTCAGTACAAACACTGAAGCTTTCTTT. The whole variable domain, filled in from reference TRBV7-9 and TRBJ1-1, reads DTGVSQNPRHKITKRGQNVTFRCDPISEHNRLYWYRQTLGQGPEFLTYFQNEAQLEKSRLLSDRFSAERPKGSFSTLEIQRTEQGDSAMYLCASSFVSTNTEAFFGQGTRLTVV.

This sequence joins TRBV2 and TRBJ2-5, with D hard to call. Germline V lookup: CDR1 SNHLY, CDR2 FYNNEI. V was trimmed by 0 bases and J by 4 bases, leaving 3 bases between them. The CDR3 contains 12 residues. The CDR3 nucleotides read TGTGCCAGCAGTGAAGCGCGAGAGACCCAGTACTTC. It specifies CASSEARETQYF.